This TCR beta chain stems from a study of cytomegalovirus exposure and HLA in healthy donors. Unmatched junction bases numbered 5, after V lost 0 bases and J lost 6 bases. This CDR3 spans 15 amino acids. Germline V CDR1 and CDR2: LNHNV, YYDKDF (reference sequence). PCR involved 60 Vbeta and 13 Jbeta primers. In the authors' workflow: Counted up in a later analysis, unique TCR beta chains came to about 80 million, with around 9.9 million shared. TCRdb's copy holds only in-frame clones and misses some; the assay was immunoSEQ multiplex PCR. From that table come the V and J calls and clone size; the DNA was used to work out D and trimming. The sample lists about 200,000 clones; around 83% were seen once. Findings of the study overall: Other equally common chains were less clonally expanded than HLA-associated TCR beta chains, a later analysis showed. Among TCR beta chains, those listed as cytomegalovirus-associated numbered about 150.

On this clone itself: Its antigen is unidentified.

The sequence derives from a girl aged 10-17 years in good health and CMV-seronegative. V usage is TRBV15 and J usage is TRBJ2-7; 10 bases agree with TRBD1. The specimen sequenced was PBMCs. The CDR3 bases are TGTGCCACCAGCAGAGATTTCCGGGACAGGGGCGAGCAGTACTTC. It codes for CATSRDFRDRGEQYF.